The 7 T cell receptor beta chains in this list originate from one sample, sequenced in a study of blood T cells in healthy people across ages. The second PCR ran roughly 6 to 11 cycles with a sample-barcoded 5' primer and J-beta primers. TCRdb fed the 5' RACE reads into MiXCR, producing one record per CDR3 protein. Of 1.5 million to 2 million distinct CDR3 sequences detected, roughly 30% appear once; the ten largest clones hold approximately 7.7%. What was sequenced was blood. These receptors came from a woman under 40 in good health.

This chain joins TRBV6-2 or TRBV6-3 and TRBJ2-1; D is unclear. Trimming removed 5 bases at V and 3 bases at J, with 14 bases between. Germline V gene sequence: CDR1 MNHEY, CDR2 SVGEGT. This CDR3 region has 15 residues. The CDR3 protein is CASSQTISLYNEQFF. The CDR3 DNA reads TGTGCCAGCAGTCAAACAATAAGCCTCTACAATGAGCAGTTCTTC.

In DNA form, the CDR3 reads TGCGCCAGCAGCTTGGCCTTAACGCAGGCCTGGAATGAGCAGTTCTTC. It translates to CASSLALTQAWNEQFF. The chain joins TRBV5-1 to TRBJ2-1, with D uncertain. Germline V CDR1 and CDR2: SGHRS, YFSETQ. The CDR3 runs 16 residues. Trimming took off 0 bases at V and 7 bases at J, with 17 bases between the two ends.

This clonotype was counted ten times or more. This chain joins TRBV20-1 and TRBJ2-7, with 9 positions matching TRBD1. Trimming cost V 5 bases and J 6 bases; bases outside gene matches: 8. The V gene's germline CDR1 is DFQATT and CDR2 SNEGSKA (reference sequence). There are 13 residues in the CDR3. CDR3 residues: CSAQQGAGSEQYF. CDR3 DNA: TGCAGTGCTCAACAGGGGGCAGGGAGCGAGCAGTACTTC.

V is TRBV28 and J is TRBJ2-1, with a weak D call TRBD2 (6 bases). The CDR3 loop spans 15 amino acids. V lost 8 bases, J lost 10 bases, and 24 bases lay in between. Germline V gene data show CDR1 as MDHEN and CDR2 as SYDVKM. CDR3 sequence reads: CASLGGARRIYEQFF. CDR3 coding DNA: TGTGCCAGCCTGGGCGGGGCTCGCCGGATCTACGAGCAGTTCTTC.

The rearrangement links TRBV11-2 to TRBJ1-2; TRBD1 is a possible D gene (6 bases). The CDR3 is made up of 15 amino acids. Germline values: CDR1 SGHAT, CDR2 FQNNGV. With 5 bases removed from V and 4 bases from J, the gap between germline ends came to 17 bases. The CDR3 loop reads CASSRTRDTPYGYTF. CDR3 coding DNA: TGTGCCAGCAGCCGGACCCGGGACACACCCTATGGCTACACCTTC.

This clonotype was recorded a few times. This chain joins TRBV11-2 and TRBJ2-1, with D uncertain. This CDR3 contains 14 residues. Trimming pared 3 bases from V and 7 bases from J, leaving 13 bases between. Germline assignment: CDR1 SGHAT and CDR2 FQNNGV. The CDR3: CASSFPRLGNEQFF. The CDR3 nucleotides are TGTGCCAGCAGCTTTCCTCGATTGGGGAATGAGCAGTTCTTC. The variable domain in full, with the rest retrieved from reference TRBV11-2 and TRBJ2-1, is EAGVAQSPRYKIIEKRQSVAFWCNPISGHATLYWYQQILGQGPKLLIQFQNNGVVDDSQLPKDRFSAERLKGVDSTLKIQPAKLEDSAVYLCASSFPRLGNEQFFGPGTRLTVL.

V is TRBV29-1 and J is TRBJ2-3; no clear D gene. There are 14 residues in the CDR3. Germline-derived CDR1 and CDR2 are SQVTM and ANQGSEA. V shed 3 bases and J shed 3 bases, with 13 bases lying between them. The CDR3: CSVEAPRGTDTQYF. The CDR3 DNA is TGCAGCGTTGAGGCTCCGAGAGGTACAGATACGCAGTATTTT.